This T cell receptor beta chain was captured by sequencing in a study of T-cell reconstitution after alpha-beta-depleted transplantation in children. This clonotype showed up just a few times. For TCRbeta, the library was prepared with unique molecular identifiers. TCRdb analysed the PCR reads with MiXCR anew, one entry per CDR3 protein. The sample shows 98,000 or so distinct CDR3 sequences, 5% to 7% of them seen only once. The source of this sequence is a male patient under 10 years old who had a stem cell transplant for acute lymphoblastic leukemia, so the T cells may come from the graft donor. Sequences were derived from PBMCs, mostly from graft donor cells, sampled 360 days after TCRalphabeta/CD19-depleted stem cell transplant.

The CDR3 region is CASQVGIVGEETQYF. The CDR3 region has the DNA TGTGCTTCCCAGGTGGGCATCGTCGGGGAAGAGACCCAGTACTTC. J is TRBJ2-5 and V is TRBV11-2; TRBD2 might be the D (5 bases). The CDR3 loop spans 15 amino acids. Germline V gives CDR1 SGHAT, CDR2 FQNNGV.